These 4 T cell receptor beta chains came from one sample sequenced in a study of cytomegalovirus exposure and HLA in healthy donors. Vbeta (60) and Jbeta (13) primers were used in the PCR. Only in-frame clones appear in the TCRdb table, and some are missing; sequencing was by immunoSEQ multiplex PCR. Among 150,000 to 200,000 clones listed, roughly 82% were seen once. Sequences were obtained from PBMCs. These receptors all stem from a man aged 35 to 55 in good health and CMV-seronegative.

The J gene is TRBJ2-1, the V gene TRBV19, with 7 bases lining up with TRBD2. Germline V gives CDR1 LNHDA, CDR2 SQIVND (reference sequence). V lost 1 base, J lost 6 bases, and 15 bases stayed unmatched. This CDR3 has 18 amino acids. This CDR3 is CASSIGEGRAGRVNEQFF. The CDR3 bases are TGTGCCAGTAGTATAGGGGAAGGTAGGGCAGGGAGGGTCAATGAGCAGTTCTTC.

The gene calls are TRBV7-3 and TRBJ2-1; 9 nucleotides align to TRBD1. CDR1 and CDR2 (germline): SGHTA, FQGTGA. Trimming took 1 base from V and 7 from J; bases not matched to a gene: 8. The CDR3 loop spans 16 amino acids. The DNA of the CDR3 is TGTGCCAGCAGCTTAAGCTACAGGGACAGGGTAAATGAGCAGTTCTTC. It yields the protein CASSLSYRDRVNEQFF. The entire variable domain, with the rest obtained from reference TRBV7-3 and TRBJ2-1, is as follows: GAGVSQTPSNKVTEKGKYVELRCDPISGHTALYWYRQSLGQGPEFLIYFQGTGAADDSGLPNDRFFAVRPEGSVSTLKIQRTERGDSAVYLCASSLSYRDRVNEQFFGPGTRLTVL.

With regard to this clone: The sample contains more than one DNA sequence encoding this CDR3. CDR3 coding DNA: TGTGCCAGCAGTCGTAGCGAGACCCAGTACTTC. Amino acids: CASSRSETQYF. The chain has TRBV11-3 and TRBJ2-5; no firm D call. Germline V gene lookup returns CDR1 SGHNT and CDR2 YENEEA. V was clipped by 6 bases and J by 5 bases, with 7 bases between them. The CDR3 covers 11 residues.

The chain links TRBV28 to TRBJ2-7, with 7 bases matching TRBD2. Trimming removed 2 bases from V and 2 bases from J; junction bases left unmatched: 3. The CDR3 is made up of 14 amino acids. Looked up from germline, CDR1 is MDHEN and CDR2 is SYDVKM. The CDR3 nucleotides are TGTGCCAGCAGTTTAGTCGCGGGAGCCTACGAGCAGTACTTC. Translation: CASSLVAGAYEQYF.